This T cell receptor beta chain derives from a study of cytomegalovirus exposure and HLA in healthy donors. This CDR3 comprises 14 residues. V gave up 2 bases and J gave up 4 bases, with 12 bases separating them. Germline CDR1 reads MDHEN; CDR2 reads SYDVKM. The PCR had 60 Vbeta and 13 Jbeta primers. Assay used: immunoSEQ multiplex PCR; TCRdb lists only in-frame clones, some missing. The repertoire holds about 190,000 clones, with approximately 79% as singletons. This TCR came from a woman aged 18-29 years in good health and CMV-seronegative. Source material: PBMCs. The chain couples TRBV28 to TRBJ2-7, with D perhaps TRBD1 (6 bases). The CDR3 DNA follows: TGTGCCAGCAGTTTAGTTCCAGGGGTGTACGAGCAGTACTTC. As protein: CASSLVPGVYEQYF.